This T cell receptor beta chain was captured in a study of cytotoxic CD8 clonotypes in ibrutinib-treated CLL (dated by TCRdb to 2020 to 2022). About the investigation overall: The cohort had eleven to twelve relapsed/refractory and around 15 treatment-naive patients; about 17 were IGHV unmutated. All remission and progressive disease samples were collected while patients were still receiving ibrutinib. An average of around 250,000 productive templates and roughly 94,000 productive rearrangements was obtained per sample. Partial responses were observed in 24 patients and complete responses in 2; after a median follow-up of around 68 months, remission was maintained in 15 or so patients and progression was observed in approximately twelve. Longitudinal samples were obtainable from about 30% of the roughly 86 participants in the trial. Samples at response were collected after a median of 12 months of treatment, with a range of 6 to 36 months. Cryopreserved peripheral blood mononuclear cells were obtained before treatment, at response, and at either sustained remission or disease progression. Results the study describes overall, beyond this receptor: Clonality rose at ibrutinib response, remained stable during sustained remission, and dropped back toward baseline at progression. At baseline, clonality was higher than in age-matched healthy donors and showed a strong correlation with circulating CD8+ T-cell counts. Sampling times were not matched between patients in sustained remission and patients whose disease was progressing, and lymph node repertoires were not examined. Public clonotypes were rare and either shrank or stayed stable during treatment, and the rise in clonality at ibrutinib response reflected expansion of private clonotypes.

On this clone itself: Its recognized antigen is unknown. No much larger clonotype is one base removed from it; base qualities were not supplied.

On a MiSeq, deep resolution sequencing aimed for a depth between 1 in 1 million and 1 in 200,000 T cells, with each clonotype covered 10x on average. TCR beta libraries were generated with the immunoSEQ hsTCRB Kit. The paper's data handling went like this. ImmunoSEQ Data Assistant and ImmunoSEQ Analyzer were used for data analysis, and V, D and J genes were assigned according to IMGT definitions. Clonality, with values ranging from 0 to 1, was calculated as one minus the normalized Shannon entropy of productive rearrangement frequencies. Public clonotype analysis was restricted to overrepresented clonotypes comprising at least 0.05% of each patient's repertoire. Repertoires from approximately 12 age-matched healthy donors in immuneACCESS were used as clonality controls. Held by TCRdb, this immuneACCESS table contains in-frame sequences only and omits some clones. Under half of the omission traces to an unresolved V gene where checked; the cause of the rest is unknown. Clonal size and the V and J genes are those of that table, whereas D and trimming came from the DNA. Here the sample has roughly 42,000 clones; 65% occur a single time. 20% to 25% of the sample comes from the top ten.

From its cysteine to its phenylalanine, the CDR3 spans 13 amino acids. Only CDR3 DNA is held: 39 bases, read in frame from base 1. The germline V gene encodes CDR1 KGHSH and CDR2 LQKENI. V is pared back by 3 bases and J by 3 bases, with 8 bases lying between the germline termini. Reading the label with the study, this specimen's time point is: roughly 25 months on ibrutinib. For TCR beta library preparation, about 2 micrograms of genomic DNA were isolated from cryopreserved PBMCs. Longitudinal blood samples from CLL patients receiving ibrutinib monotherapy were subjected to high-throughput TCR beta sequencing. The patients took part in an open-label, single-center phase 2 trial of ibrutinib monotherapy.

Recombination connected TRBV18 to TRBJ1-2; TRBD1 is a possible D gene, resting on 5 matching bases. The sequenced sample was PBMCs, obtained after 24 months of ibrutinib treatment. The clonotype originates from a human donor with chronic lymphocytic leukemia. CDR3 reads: CASSPTGDYGYTF. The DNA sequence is TGTGCCAGCTCACCTACAGGTGACTATGGCTACACCTTC.